The 14 T cell receptor beta chains below all came from one sample that was sequenced in a study of beta chain features in type 1 diabetes. Whole-study results and caveats: Significant though moderate, a shortening of TCRB CDR3s appeared in all four CD4+ subsets of Type 1 diabetes patients.

These receptors lack a known antigen. Sequenced material consisted of expressed TCRB transcripts (all of the isolated RNA was reverse transcribed). Sequencing used immunoSEQ multiplex PCR; TCRdb keeps in-frame clones, though not all of them. Found here are roughly 280,000 clones, 20% to 25% of them singletons; the top ten hold approximately 0.011%. Sequenced sample: naive CD4+ T cells from blood. Receptor source: a woman aged 25 to 39 with type 1 diabetes.

This clone was counted a few times. As DNA, the CDR3 is TGCGCCAGCAGCTTCGTTAGTACCGGGGAGCTGTTTTTT. Translated, it gives CASSFVSTGELFF. V usage is TRBV5-1 and J usage is TRBJ2-2; D gene unclear. CDR1 and CDR2 from the germline V gene are SGHRS and YFSETQ. This CDR3 has 13 residues. Trimming took off 2 bases at V and 5 bases at J, with 7 bases between the two ends.

In this sample, this clone turned up a few times. The chain is built from TRBV5-1 and TRBJ2-7; the D gene is possibly TRBD1 (6 bases). Trimming stripped 5 bases from V and 3 bases from J, with 12 bases between. Germline V gene sequence: CDR1 SGHRS, CDR2 YFSETQ. This CDR3 is 13 amino acids long. Here the CDR3 reads CASSRTDHYEQYF. CDR3 in DNA: TGCGCCAGCAGTCGGACAGATCACTACGAGCAGTACTTC.

The chain joins TRBV6-1 to TRBJ1-1, with D unresolved. The CDR3 covers 13 residues. Looked up from germline, CDR1 is MNHNS and CDR2 is SASEGT. The V and J ends lost 1 base and 7 bases respectively, with 10 bases between them. CDR3 residues: CASSEVRAVEAFF. CDR3 nucleotides: TGTGCCAGCAGTGAAGTGAGGGCAGTTGAAGCTTTCTTT.

The rearrangement joins TRBV30 to TRBJ1-5; a possible D gene is TRBD1 (6 bases). The germline V and J ends were trimmed by 0 bases and 8 bases, with 11 bases remaining between them. Germline lookup yields CDR1 GTSNPN and CDR2 SVGIG (reference sequence). This CDR3 has 13 amino acids. CDR3 nucleotides: TGTGCCTGGAGTGTACAGGGACAAGAGCCCCAGCATTTT. Translation gives CAWSVQGQEPQHF.

V and J are TRBV15 and TRBJ2-5; D perhaps matches TRBD1 (7 bases). CDR1 is LNHNV and CDR2 is YYDKDF in the germline V gene (reference sequence). The CDR3 runs to 14 residues. The V end was cut by 8 bases, the J end by 0 bases, with 13 bases between. CDR3 sequence (DNA): TGTGCCACCGGGGCAGGGGGGAACCAAGAGACCCAGTACTTC. Amino acid sequence: CATGAGGNQETQYF.

This clone was seen a few times. V gene TRBV13 combines with J gene TRBJ1-5; D not certain. V was shortened by 6 bases and J by 6 bases, with 9 bases between the two germline ends. This CDR3 is 12 amino acids long. Germline loops: CDR1 PRHDT, CDR2 FYEKMQ (reference sequence). CDR3 sequence reads: CASSSGVQPQHF. The CDR3, as DNA: TGTGCCAGCAGTTCCGGAGTTCAGCCCCAGCATTTT.

The J gene is TRBJ2-7, the V gene TRBV5-6; the D gene is possibly TRBD1 (6 bases). The CDR3 totals 14 residues. Per germline, CDR1 SGHDT and CDR2 YYEEEE. V lost 0 bases and J 4 bases, leaving 11 bases between the germline ends. In DNA, the CDR3 is TGTGCCAGCAGCTTGGGACGGACAGCTTACGAGCAGTACTTC. This gives the protein CASSLGRTAYEQYF.

This clone was recorded a few times. This chain joins TRBV15 and TRBJ1-2; perhaps TRBD1 as D (5 bases). The V and J ends lost 2 bases and 8 bases respectively, with 15 bases between them. Germline CDR1 is LNHNV and CDR2 is YYDKDF (reference sequence). The CDR3 contains 14 residues. The CDR3 loop is CATSRPVGGGGYTF. The CDR3 DNA sequence: TGTGCCACCAGCAGACCGGTGGGGGGAGGCGGCTACACCTTC.

This clone was observed a few times. The J gene is TRBJ2-1, the V gene TRBV28, with TRBD2 as a possible D gene (5 bases). V was shortened by 4 bases and J by 8 bases, with 12 bases between the two germline ends. Per germline, CDR1 MDHEN and CDR2 SYDVKM. CDR3 length equals 13 residues. The CDR3, as DNA: TGTGCCAGCAGTTCCGACTACCCTCATGAGCAGTTCTTC. This encodes CASSSDYPHEQFF. Drawing the rest from reference TRBV28 and TRBJ2-1, the complete variable domain is DVKVTQSSRYLVKRTGEKVFLECVQDMDHENMFWYRQDPGLGLRLIYFSYDVKMKEKGDIPEGYSVSREKKERFSLILESASTNQTSMYLCASSSDYPHEQFFGPGTRLTVL.

This clone was counted between two and nine times. V gene TRBV11-2 combines with J gene TRBJ2-5, with D unclear. Trimming removed 3 bases at V and 5 bases at J, with 7 bases between. Germline-derived CDR1 and CDR2 are SGHAT and FQNNGV. This CDR3 comprises 12 residues. The CDR3 spells CASSFVLETQYF. In nucleotides, the CDR3 is TGTGCCAGCAGCTTCGTTCTCGAGACCCAGTACTTC.

Concerning this clone: An end of the junction does not agree with germline; a read error may underlie this. CDR3 loop: CASSPRIVSLNEQFF. In DNA form, the CDR3 reads TGTGCTAGCAGCCCCAGGATAGTGTCTTTGAATGAGCAGTTCTTC. This chain links TRBV7-7 with TRBJ2-1, with unresolved D. Looked up from germline, CDR1 is SSHAT and CDR2 is FNYEAQ (reference sequence). This CDR3 is 15 amino acids long.

Concerning this clone: The same CDR3 also results from other DNA sequences found in this sample. This chain uses TRBV5-6 with TRBJ2-5; no reliable D call. This CDR3 has 11 residues. Germline CDR1 and CDR2: SGHDT and YYEEEE. The ends were cut back, 4 bases at V and 2 bases at J, with 3 bases in the middle. As DNA, the CDR3 is TGTGCCAGCAGCCGGCAAGAGACCCAGTACTTC. Protein sequence: CASSRQETQYF.

This clone was seen more than once but under ten times. The J gene is TRBJ2-5, the V gene TRBV5-1; 12 bases map to TRBD1. The CDR3 loop spans 14 amino acids. Unmatched junction bases numbered 5, after V lost 6 bases and J lost 5 bases. CDR1 SGHRS and CDR2 YFSETQ come from the germline V gene. The CDR3 DNA reads as TGCGCCAGCAACCCGGGACAGGGGGCGGAGACCCAGTACTTC. Translated: CASNPGQGAETQYF.

The chain couples TRBV2 to TRBJ1-1; D unclear. The CDR3 loop spans 11 amino acids. Per the germline V gene, CDR1 is SNHLY and CDR2 is FYNNEI. The V and J ends lost 11 bases and 1 base respectively, with 8 bases between them. The CDR3 bases are TGTGCCCTGGCGGGGAACACTGAAGCTTTCTTT. It is translated as CALAGNTEAFF.